This T cell receptor beta chain was recorded in a study of shared clonotypes between healthy human individuals. Profiled with immunoSEQ multiplex PCR; TCRdb holds only in-frame clones, not every one. This sample has millions of clones, with just over 90% found just once. The naive CD8 fraction comprised CD45RO-negative cells positively selected for CCR7 and excluded terminally differentiated effector memory CD45RA+ cells. Trimming took off 1 base at V and 0 bases at J, with 11 bases between the two ends. CDR3 length: 16 amino acids. The germline gives CDR1 SGHRS, CDR2 YFSETQ. This TCR came from a man aged 18 to 29 in good health. Some clones in this sample may be carry-over from other donors' samples. The chain recombines TRBV5-1 with TRBJ2-1, with D unclear. Sequencing used naive CD8+ T cells from PBMCs. CDR3 bases: TGCGCCAGCAGCTTGATTTCGCGCAGCTCCTACAATGAGCAGTTCTTC. Translated, it gives CASSLISRSSYNEQFF.